Many counts were recorded for the clone carrying this TCR beta chain. Its target is not known. An end of the junction does not agree with germline; a read error may underlie this. The CDR3 is 14 residues long. This entry belongs to a study of post-analysis software for immune sequencing data. Study observations and caveats: Comparison of patients with controls showed 4 to 6 TRBV segments more frequent in patients, TRBV5-6, TRBV5-1 and TRBV20-1 among them.

TCR beta cDNA libraries included unique molecular identifiers. One entry per CDR3 protein results from TCRdb running MiXCR on the PCR reads. The data hold approximately 770,000 distinct CDR3 sequences, with around 46% observed a single time. The rearrangement joins TRBV12-3 or TRBV12-4 to TRBJ2-7; tentatively, D is TRBD1 (5 bases). Sequencing used blood. This receptor was obtained from a girl aged 10 to 17 with multiple sclerosis. CDR3 sequence reads: CASSLVGPSYEQYF. CDR3 DNA sequence: TGCGCCAGCAGCTTGGTGGGGCCCTCCTACGAGCAGTACTTC.